The 14 T cell receptor beta chains reported below all come from one sample, sequenced in a study of breast tumors, draining lymph nodes, adjacent tissues. Each CDR3 protein is one row after TCRdb ran MiXCR on the multiplex PCR reads. Here the sample spans roughly 260,000 distinct CDR3 sequences, under 35% being singletons. The lymph nodes were axillary draining lymph nodes from breast cancer patients. What was sequenced was axillary lymph node tissue. The receptors were sampled from a female donor with breast cancer. Some clones in this sample may be carry-over from other donors' samples.

About this clonotype: This clone may be a read error of a much larger clone one base away. The gene calls are TRBV11-2 and TRBJ2-2; D tentatively fits TRBD1 or TRBD2 (6 bases each). CDR1 and CDR2 (germline): SGHAT, FQNNGV. The CDR3 contains 16 residues. Trimming removed 2 bases at V and 4 bases at J, with 14 bases between. Here the CDR3 reads CASSLMGAAGTGELFF. DNA of the CDR3: TGTGCCAGCAGCTTAATGGGGGCAGCGGGCACCGGGGAGCTGTTTTTT.

This clonotype has at least ten counts. J is TRBJ1-5 and V is TRBV5-1; D uncertain. The CDR3 is 15 amino acids. Germline V lookup: CDR1 SGHRS, CDR2 YFSETQ. Trimming shortened V by 5 bases and J by 1 base, and 13 bases separated the two germline ends. The CDR3 DNA sequence: TGCGCCAGCAGGTCGGGCGTGATGAGCAATCAGCCCCAGCATTTT. Its protein is CASRSGVMSNQPQHF.

The table lists this clonotype with a count of one. Given a much more abundant clone one base away, this may be a read error. Here the CDR3 omits its conserved ending phenylalanine or tryptophan, so a read error is the likely source. The chain is built from TRBV5-1 and TRBJ2-1; D unclear. The CDR3 is 15 residues long. V lost 2 bases, J lost 0 bases, and 9 bases lay in between. Per the germline V gene, CDR1 is SGHRS and CDR2 is YFSETQ. The DNA of the CDR3 is TGCGCCAGCAGCTTAGGCGAGAGCTCCTACAATGAGCAGTTCTAC. Residues: CASSLGESSYNEQFY.

This clonotype has at least ten counts. The rearrangement links TRBV24-1 to TRBJ2-1; tentative D call: TRBD1 (6 bases). The length of the CDR3 is 12 residues. Germline CDR1 KGHDR, CDR2 SFDVKD. V was pared by 10 bases and J by 2 bases, with 8 bases between. In nucleotides, the CDR3 is TGTGCCACTCGGACAGCCTACAATGAGCAGTTCTTC. The encoded protein is CATRTAYNEQFF.

This clonotype was recorded only once. The V and J genes are TRBV3-1 and TRBJ2-7; the D is unclear. Germline loops: CDR1 LGHDT, CDR2 YNNKEL (reference sequence). The ends were cut back, 7 bases at V and 0 bases at J, with 13 bases in the middle. CDR3 size: 14 residues. The CDR3 loop reads CASTWTANSYEQYF. In DNA, the CDR3 is TGTGCCAGCACCTGGACCGCCAACTCCTACGAGCAGTACTTC.

This clonotype has only a few counts. The chain links TRBV4-3 to TRBJ2-1; TRBD2 aligns across 12 bases. In germline, CDR1 is LGHNA, CDR2 YSLEER. The trim removed 4 bases at V and 10 bases at J, leaving 11 bases unmatched. The CDR3 has 16 amino acids. The CDR3 is CASSPHYRLAGEEQFF. CDR3 coding DNA: TGCGCCAGCAGCCCCCACTATAGACTAGCGGGAGAGGAGCAGTTCTTC.

This clonotype occurred many times. The chain uses TRBV4-1 and TRBJ2-1, with TRBD2 identical over 7 bases. The germline V gene has CDR1 MGHRA and CDR2 YSYEKL. The ends lost 0 bases at V and 0 bases at J; junction bases unmatched: 8. This CDR3 has 18 amino acids. For the CDR3, the DNA is TGCGCCAGCAGCCAAGAGGGGGGGGGGGATGCCTCCTACAATGAGCAGTTCTTC. Protein: CASSQEGGGDASYNEQFF.

This clonotype has ten or more counts. The gene calls are TRBV6-6 and TRBJ2-5; D ambiguous. The CDR3 consists of 12 residues. V lost 4 bases and J lost 4, with 7 bases in between. Germline V CDR1 and CDR2: MNHNY, SVGAGI (reference sequence). The CDR3 region has the DNA TGTGCCAGCAGTTTAAAGGGAGAGACCCAGTACTTC. Translating it yields CASSLKGETQYF.

This clonotype was recorded a few times. The genes are TRBV11-2 and TRBJ2-3; the D gene is possibly TRBD2 (5 bases). Germline V gene lookup returns CDR1 SGHAT and CDR2 FQNNGV. V dropped 2 bases and J dropped 6 bases, with 18 bases sitting between them. The CDR3 contains 16 residues. In DNA, the CDR3 is TGTGCCAGCAGCTTATCGGAAGCGGCCCACCGGGATACGCAGTATTTT. It specifies CASSLSEAAHRDTQYF.

The count of this clonotype is one. The junction differs from germline at one of its ends, possibly a read error. This chain connects TRBV24-1 to TRBJ2-3; D gene uncertain. The CDR3 consists of 14 residues. Per the germline V gene, CDR1 is KGHDR and CDR2 is SFDVKD. The CDR3 DNA sequence: TGTGCCACCTCCCTGAAAGGGTTTACAGAAACGCAGTATTTT. Protein product: CATSLKGFTETQYF.

The genes are TRBV6-6 and TRBJ2-1; 7 bases align to TRBD1. Per germline, CDR1 MNHNY and CDR2 SVGAGI (reference sequence). The length of the CDR3 is 15 residues. With V trimmed by 0 bases and J by 7 bases, 6 bases remained unmatched. In DNA, the CDR3 is TGTGCCAGCAGTTACTCAAGGACAGGTTTAAATGAGCAGTTCTTC. Its protein is CASSYSRTGLNEQFF.

In nucleotides, the CDR3 is TGTGCTAGAGATCGGGGAAGTCAGCCCCAGCATTTT. This gives the protein CARDRGSQPQHF. This chain joins TRBV10-3 and TRBJ1-5; D ambiguous. Germline V gene sequence: CDR1 ENHRY, CDR2 SYGVKD. This CDR3 is built from 12 residues.

V gene TRBV20-1 combines with J gene TRBJ1-6; possibly TRBD1 for D (5 bases). V shed 5 bases and J shed 10 bases, with 18 bases lying between them. CDR1 is DFQATT, CDR2 SNEGSKA, per germline (reference sequence). The CDR3 contains 14 residues. As DNA, the CDR3 is TGCAGTGCTTGGCCGGGACTAGCGGGGTCACCCCTCCACTTT. Its translation is CSAWPGLAGSPLHF.

This clonotype was picked up many times. This chain uses TRBV5-1 with TRBJ1-2, with TRBD1 matching over 11 bases. The V gene's germline CDR1 is SGHRS and CDR2 YFSETQ. After removal of 4 bases from V and 6 bases from J, the junction contained 8 bases not matched to a gene. This CDR3 comprises 15 residues. The CDR3 nucleotides read TGCGCCAGCAGCATAGGACAGGGGGCTCATAATGGCTACACCTTC. This gives the protein CASSIGQGAHNGYTF.